The source of this T cell receptor beta chain is a study of blood T cells in healthy people across ages. This clonotype was observed a handful of times. Its antigen is undetermined. The CDR3 has 14 residues. The V gene's germline CDR1 is MNHEY and CDR2 SVGEGT. J lost 5 bases, V lost 6 bases, and 8 bases had no gene match. A sample-barcoded 5' primer and a J-beta primer mix were used in a second PCR of roughly 7 to 11 cycles. TCRdb called the 5' RACE reads again in MiXCR, with one record for every CDR3 protein. The sample has about 670,000 distinct CDR3 sequences, less than 45% seen once. PBMCs numbering at least 6.5 million were isolated per sample. Findings and limits, study-wide: Unsorted PBMCs prevented conclusive naive versus antigen-experienced comparison.

The sequence was obtained from an elderly man in good health. Sample: blood. The chain joins TRBV6-2 or TRBV6-3 to TRBJ2-7; 9 nucleotides agree with TRBD1. CDR3 sequence (DNA): TGTGCCAGCAGACCTCGGGACAGGGTGAACGAGCAGTACTTC. Encoded protein: CASRPRDRVNEQYF.